A single sample is the source of the 27 T cell receptor beta chains below, sequenced in a study of blood T cells in healthy people across ages. Alongside a J-beta primer mix, a sample-barcoded 5' primer served in a second PCR lasting roughly 7 to 12 cycles. A single record per CDR3 protein comes from TCRdb applying MiXCR to the 5' RACE reads. The sample holds roughly 730,000 distinct CDR3 sequences, about 61% seen once. Sequencing was performed on blood. Source of these receptors: a middle-aged man in good health.

The rearrangement links TRBV7-2 to TRBJ2-7; 11 bases are a match to TRBD2. The CDR3 spans 16 residues. V lost 0 bases to trimming and J lost 5 bases; unmatched junction nucleotides: 6. CDR1 is SGHTA, CDR2 FQGNSA, per germline. CDR3 loop: CASSLAPLAGVDEQYF. In DNA, the CDR3 is TGTGCCAGCAGCTTAGCCCCACTAGCGGGAGTCGACGAGCAGTACTTC. The entire variable domain, with the rest obtained from reference TRBV7-2 and TRBJ2-7, is as follows: GAGVSQSPSNKVTEKGKDVELRCDPISGHTALYWYRQSLGQGLEFLIYFQGNSAPDKSGLPSDRFSAERTGGSVSTLTIQRTQQEDSAVYLCASSLAPLAGVDEQYFGPGTRLTVT.

The genes are TRBV15 and TRBJ2-7; D is possibly TRBD2 (5 bases). V was trimmed by 0 bases and J by 7 bases, leaving 16 bases between them. Germline V CDR1 and CDR2: LNHNV, YYDKDF (reference sequence). The CDR3 runs to 15 residues. The DNA of the CDR3 is TGTGCCACCAGCAGAGATTTTTCCCGGGGTAATGAGCAGTACTTC. This translates into CATSRDFSRGNEQYF. The full variable domain, with the rest looked up from reference TRBV15 and TRBJ2-7, is DAMVIQNPRYQVTQFGKPVTLSCSQTLNHNVMYWYQQKSSQAPKLLFHYYDKDFNNEADTPDNFQSRRPNTSFCFLDIRSPGLGDTAMYLCATSRDFSRGNEQYFGPGTRLTVT.

V usage is TRBV27 and J usage is TRBJ2-3; D call uncertain. V shed 6 bases and J shed 1 base, with 11 bases lying between them. This CDR3 spans 14 amino acids. CDR1 is MNHEY and CDR2 is SMNVEV in the germline V gene (reference sequence). The CDR3 protein is CASSRLERTDTQYF. CDR3 DNA sequence: TGTGCCAGCAGCCGCCTGGAACGCACAGATACGCAGTATTTT.

The V gene is TRBV5-6, the J gene TRBJ2-1; 7 bases fit TRBD2. The CDR3 loop spans 16 amino acids. V shed 1 base, J shed 4 bases, and the junction held 8 bases outside the gene matches. Germline assignment: CDR1 SGHDT and CDR2 YYEEEE. The CDR3 region is CASSLHGSGVYNEQFF. The CDR3 region has the DNA TGTGCCAGCAGCTTGCACGGCAGCGGGGTATACAATGAGCAGTTCTTC.

This sequence joins TRBV20-1 and TRBJ2-1; 8 bases agree with TRBD2. J was trimmed by 0 bases and V by 5 bases; bases with no gene match: 18. The CDR3 consists of 19 residues. Germline V gene data show CDR1 as DFQATT and CDR2 as SNEGSKA (reference sequence). Here the CDR3 reads CSAVVAGGTKDSSYNEQFF. The DNA of the CDR3 is TGCAGTGCTGTCGTGGCGGGAGGAACGAAAGATAGCTCCTACAATGAGCAGTTCTTC.

This chain uses TRBV25-1 with TRBJ2-7, with 7 bases fitting TRBD1. The V gene's germline CDR1 is MGHDK and CDR2 SYGVNS. This CDR3 spans 14 amino acids. V lost 7 bases, J lost 2 bases, and 8 bases stayed unmatched. CDR3 in amino acids: CASKNPGQPYEQYF. The CDR3 region has the DNA TGTGCCAGCAAGAACCCGGGACAGCCCTACGAGCAGTACTTC.

This clonotype was found a few times. For the CDR3, the DNA is TGTGCCAGCAGCTTAGGCTATAAAGAGACCCAGTACTTC. Amino acid sequence: CASSLGYKETQYF. The chain uses TRBV7-8 and TRBJ2-5; unclear D gene. CDR1 and CDR2 (germline): SGHVS, FQNEAQ. The ends were cut back, 1 base at V and 3 bases at J, with 6 bases in the middle. The CDR3 spans 13 residues. The variable domain in full, with the rest retrieved from reference TRBV7-8 and TRBJ2-5, is GAGVSQSPRYKVAKRGQDVALRCDPISGHVSLFWYQQALGQGPEFLTYFQNEAQLDKSGLPSDRFFAERPEGSVSTLKIQRTQQEDSAVYLCASSLGYKETQYFGPGTRLLVL.

The J gene is TRBJ1-6, the V gene TRBV6-5; D gene unclear. Germline V gene lookup returns CDR1 MNHEY and CDR2 SVGAGI. CDR3 size: 18 residues. V lost 4 bases, J lost 1 base, and 17 bases lay in between. The CDR3, as DNA: TGTGCCAGCAGTTTACCGCGGGAGGCCCCATCCTATAATTCACCCCTCCACTTT. It translates to CASSLPREAPSYNSPLHF.

The genes are TRBV9 and TRBJ1-2; no reliable D call. Trimming left V 0 bases short and J 4 bases short, with 16 bases between. CDR1 is SGDLS and CDR2 is YYNGEE in the germline V gene. The CDR3 covers 16 residues. This CDR3 is CASSVGGSAWSYGYTF. In DNA form, the CDR3 reads TGTGCCAGCAGCGTAGGGGGATCGGCGTGGAGCTATGGCTACACCTTC.

The chain uses TRBV7-3 and TRBJ2-5; no reliable D call. The CDR3 length is 14 residues. Germline CDR1 reads SGHTA; CDR2 reads FQGTGA. V shed 2 bases and J shed 5 bases, with 12 bases lying between them. For the CDR3, the DNA is TGTGCCAGCAGCTTATCTTATGGGATCGAGACCCAGTACTTC. Protein: CASSLSYGIETQYF.

The chain combines TRBV6-1 with TRBJ1-2, with D possibly TRBD1 on 6 matching bases. Trimming removed 5 bases from V and 9 bases from J, with 19 bases in between. The CDR3 has 14 residues. In germline, CDR1 is MNHNS, CDR2 SASEGT. CDR3 sequence reads: CASSRRLTGWSYTF. For the CDR3, the DNA is TGTGCCAGCAGTCGCCGATTGACAGGCTGGAGCTACACCTTC.

The rearrangement uses TRBV12-3 or TRBV12-4 and TRBJ1-2; 10 positions match TRBD1. The length of the CDR3 is 14 residues. The ends lost 4 bases at V and 8 bases at J; junction bases unmatched: 7. The CDR3 spells CASSSTGGSEGYTF. CDR3 nucleotide sequence: TGTGCCAGCAGTTCGACAGGGGGCTCGGAGGGCTACACCTTC.

The chain carries TRBV20-1 and TRBJ2-4; TRBD2 agrees at 7 bases. The J call may be faulty, since TRBJ2-7 better matches the DNA end. The CDR3 spans 14 residues. The V gene's germline CDR1 is DFQATT and CDR2 SNEGSKA (reference sequence). The CDR3 DNA follows: TGCAGTGCTAGACCCTCGGCGGGAGCCTACGAGCAGTACTTC. It yields the protein CSARPSAGAYEQYF.

This clonotype was observed once. This chain joins TRBV7-9 and TRBJ2-2, with D possibly TRBD2 on 6 matching bases. This CDR3 region has 16 residues. Trimming pared 1 base from V and 4 bases from J, leaving 13 bases between. Germline CDR1 and CDR2: SEHNR and FQNEAQ (reference sequence). CDR3 in amino acids: CASSLDSQGGTGELFF. The CDR3 DNA reads TGTGCCAGCAGCTTAGATTCGCAGGGAGGCACCGGGGAGCTGTTTTTT.

The gene calls are TRBV12-3 or TRBV12-4 and TRBJ2-3; TRBD1 agrees at 9 bases. This CDR3 contains 17 residues. V trimming: 3 bases; J trimming: 3 bases; junction bases outside the gene matches: 10. The CDR3 region is CASSFPVGQGRTDTQYF. In DNA, the CDR3 is TGTGCCAGCAGTTTCCCTGTCGGACAGGGGAGGACAGATACGCAGTATTTT.

This clonotype has more than one count but fewer than ten. CDR3 sequence (DNA): TGCAGTGCTAGAAGGCTGAGAACGGACAATGAGCAGTTCTTC. Its translation: CSARRLRTDNEQFF. The chain carries TRBV20-1 and TRBJ2-1; D is undetermined. The germline CDR1 and CDR2 sequences are DFQATT and SNEGSKA (reference sequence). V lost 2 bases and J lost 5, with 13 bases in between. The CDR3 consists of 14 residues.

This rearrangement joins TRBV10-3 to TRBJ2-5; TRBD1 is a possible D gene (5 bases). Germline values: CDR1 ENHRY, CDR2 SYGVKD. The CDR3 is 12 residues long. The V and J ends lost 3 bases and 9 bases respectively, with 11 bases between them. The CDR3 loop is CAISDQGSAQYF. In DNA, the CDR3 is TGTGCCATCAGTGACCAGGGCTCGGCCCAGTACTTC.

The rearrangement uses TRBV4-2 and TRBJ2-7; D is unclear. Germline CDR1 LGHNA, CDR2 YNFKEQ. The CDR3 sequence is 14 residues long. V lost 3 bases, J lost 0 bases, and 9 bases lay in between. The CDR3 DNA is TGTGCCAGCAGCCAGGGGAAACTCTCCTACGAGCAGTACTTC. This codes for CASSQGKLSYEQYF.

This rearrangement joins TRBV20-1 to TRBJ2-1, with TRBD2 identical over 9 bases. V lost 0 bases to trimming and J lost 7 bases; unmatched junction nucleotides: 10. The V gene's germline CDR1 is DFQATT and CDR2 SNEGSKA (reference sequence). The CDR3 runs to 16 residues. The DNA of the CDR3 is TGCAGTGCTAGAGATCTGGGCGGGGGGGCGGTTAATGAGCAGTTCTTC. Translating it yields CSARDLGGGAVNEQFF.

This clonotype was recorded once. This rearrangement joins TRBV4-1 to TRBJ2-7; possible D gene TRBD1, 5 bases. The germline V and J ends were trimmed by 1 base and 3 bases, with 13 bases remaining between them. The CDR3 consists of 15 residues. Germline V CDR1 and CDR2: MGHRA, YSYEKL. The CDR3 nucleotides are TGCGCCAGCAGCCAAGTTTTTGACAGCTACTACGAGCAGTACTTC. Its protein is CASSQVFDSYYEQYF.

The DNA of the CDR3 is TGTGCCAGCTCAGAGGGCCCGGATGGCTACACCTTC. Its protein product is CASSEGPDGYTF. The chain links TRBV18 to TRBJ1-2; D uncertain. The length of the CDR3 is 12 residues. Germline V CDR1 and CDR2: KGHSH, LQKENI. V was shortened by 5 bases and J by 6 bases, with 10 bases between the two germline ends.

This clonotype came up a few times. The rearrangement joins TRBV20-1 to TRBJ2-7; the match to TRBD1 covers 7 bases. The CDR3 runs 15 residues. The germline V gene encodes CDR1 DFQATT and CDR2 SNEGSKA (reference sequence). The V and J ends lost 6 bases and 0 bases, in that order; junction bases with no gene match: 11. This chain's CDR3 is CSAAPNRDSSYEQYF. CDR3 sequence (DNA): TGCAGTGCCGCTCCTAACCGGGACAGCTCCTACGAGCAGTACTTC.

In its sample, this clonotype was seen many times. V usage is TRBV28 and J usage is TRBJ2-7; 9 positions match TRBD2. Germline CDR1 MDHEN, CDR2 SYDVKM. With 3 bases clipped from V and 6 bases from J, the junction kept 12 bases outside the gene matches. CDR3 length: 16 residues. For the CDR3, the DNA is TGTGCCAGCAGTTTGGGGCTAGCGGGACCTCCAGGCGAGCAGTACTTC. Protein sequence: CASSLGLAGPPGEQYF.

This chain uses TRBV10-3 with TRBJ2-7; possible D gene TRBD1, 6 bases. The CDR3 has 13 residues. The V gene lost 7 bases and the J gene lost 5 bases, with 15 bases spanning the gap. Germline lookup yields CDR1 ENHRY and CDR2 SYGVKD. CDR3 sequence: CAIKTAGVDEQYF. For the CDR3, the DNA is TGTGCCATCAAAACGGCAGGGGTCGACGAGCAGTACTTC.

This clonotype was counted between two and nine times. The J gene is TRBJ2-3, the V gene TRBV12-3 or TRBV12-4; D is perhaps TRBD1 (6 bases). The CDR3 totals 14 residues. Trimming took 6 bases from V and 5 from J, leaving 15 bases between them. CDR3: CASRYNRVGDTQYF. CDR3 coding DNA: TGTGCCAGCAGGTATAACAGGGTCGGAGATACGCAGTATTTT.

The chain links TRBV9 to TRBJ2-2; 10 bases match TRBD2. The germline V gene encodes CDR1 SGDLS and CDR2 YYNGEE. Germline trimming cut 3 bases from V and 3 bases from J; bases unmatched to any gene: 14. The CDR3 has 19 residues. CDR3 loop: CASSEQPLAGAGDTGELFF. The CDR3 region has the DNA TGTGCCAGCAGCGAGCAGCCTCTAGCGGGAGCGGGGGACACCGGGGAGCTGTTTTTT.

This clonotype was recorded a few times. CDR3 amino acids: CASSSLTSGKVYEQYF. DNA for the CDR3: TGTGCCAGCAGCTCTCTGACTAGCGGGAAAGTCTACGAGCAGTACTTC. The genes are TRBV7-2 and TRBJ2-7, with 11 bases aligning to TRBD2. The germline gives CDR1 SGHTA, CDR2 FQGNSA. CDR3 length: 16 amino acids. The trim removed 4 bases at V and 3 bases at J, leaving 8 bases unmatched.